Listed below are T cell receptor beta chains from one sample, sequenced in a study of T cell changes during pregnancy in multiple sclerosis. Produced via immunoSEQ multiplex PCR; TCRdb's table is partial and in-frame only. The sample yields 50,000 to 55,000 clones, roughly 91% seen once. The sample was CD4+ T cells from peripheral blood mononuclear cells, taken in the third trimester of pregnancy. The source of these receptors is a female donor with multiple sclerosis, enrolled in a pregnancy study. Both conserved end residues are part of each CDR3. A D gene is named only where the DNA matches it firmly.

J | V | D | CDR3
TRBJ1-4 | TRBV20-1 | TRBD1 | CSAKGAEKLFF
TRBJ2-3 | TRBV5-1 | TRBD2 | CASSPMGGSGADTQYF
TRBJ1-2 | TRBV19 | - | CASSRGVNYGYTF
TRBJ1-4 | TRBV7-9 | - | CASSLIATNEKLFF
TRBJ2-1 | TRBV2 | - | CASPSLSNEQFF
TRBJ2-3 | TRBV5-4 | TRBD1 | CASSPRQGATDTQYF
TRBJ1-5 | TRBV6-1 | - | CATKKELSNQPQHF
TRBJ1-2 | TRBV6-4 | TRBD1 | CASSPDRGGYGYTF
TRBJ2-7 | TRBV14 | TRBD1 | CASSPRRDRVYEQYF
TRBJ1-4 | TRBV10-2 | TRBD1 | CASSVSLTGGEKLFF
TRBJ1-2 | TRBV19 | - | CAGERIGYGYTF
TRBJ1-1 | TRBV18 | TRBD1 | CASSPPTGPNTEAFF
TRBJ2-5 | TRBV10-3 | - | CAIGAIKGETQYF
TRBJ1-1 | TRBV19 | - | CASSYARGNTEAFF
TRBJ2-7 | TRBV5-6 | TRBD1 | CASSLIRGRNSYEQYF
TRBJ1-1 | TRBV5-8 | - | CASSPIRQKRFAEAFF
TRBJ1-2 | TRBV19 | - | CASSGSAYGYTF
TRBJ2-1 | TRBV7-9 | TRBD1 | CASSYKPTGVKFF
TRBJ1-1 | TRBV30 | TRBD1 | CAWSVGGGLEAFF
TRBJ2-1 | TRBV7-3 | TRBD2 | CASSPGEGPYNEQFF
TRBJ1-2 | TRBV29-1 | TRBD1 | CSVEGLTGDGYTF
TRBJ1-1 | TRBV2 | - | CASSVQQNTEAFF
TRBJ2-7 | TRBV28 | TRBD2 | CASSFRLAASSYEQYF
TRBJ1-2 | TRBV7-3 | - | CASSLPQGHGYTF
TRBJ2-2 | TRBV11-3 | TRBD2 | CASSSAGGNTGELFF
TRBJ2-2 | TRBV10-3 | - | CAISGQRILGGELFF
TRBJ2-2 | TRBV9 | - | CASSGRGPGTGELFF
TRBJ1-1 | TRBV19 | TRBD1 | CASSMPTGRWTEAFF
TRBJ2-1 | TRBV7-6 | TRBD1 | CASSRRDSESNEQFF
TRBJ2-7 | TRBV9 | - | CASSISPLPNYEQYF
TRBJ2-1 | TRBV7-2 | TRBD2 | CASSLAAAVDEQFF
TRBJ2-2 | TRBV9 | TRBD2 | CASSPGGANTGELFF
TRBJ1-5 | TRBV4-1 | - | CASSQQRVGQPQHF
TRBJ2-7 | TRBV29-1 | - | CSVEVGVGEQYF
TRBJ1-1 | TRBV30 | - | CAWTNEGSTEAFF
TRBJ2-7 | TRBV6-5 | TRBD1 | CASSTYRGYEQYF
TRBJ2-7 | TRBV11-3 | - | CASSLDSPYEQYF
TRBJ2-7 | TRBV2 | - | CASSDTRRGEQYF
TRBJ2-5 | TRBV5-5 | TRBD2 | CASSLGLAGGGETQYF
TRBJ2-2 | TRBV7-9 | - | CARGGNSNTGELFF
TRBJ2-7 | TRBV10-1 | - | CASSGDDIYEQYF
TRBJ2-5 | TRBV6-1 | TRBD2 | CASNSGGVEETQYF
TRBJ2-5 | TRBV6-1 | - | CASSEQKGETQYF
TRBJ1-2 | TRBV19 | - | CASSRRTEVGSGYTF
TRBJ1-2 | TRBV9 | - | CASSVESGAGYGYTF
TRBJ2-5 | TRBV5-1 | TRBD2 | CASSLVSGGAAETQYF
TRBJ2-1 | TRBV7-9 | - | CASRPGNNEQFF
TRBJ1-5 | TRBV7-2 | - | CASSRVNQPQHF